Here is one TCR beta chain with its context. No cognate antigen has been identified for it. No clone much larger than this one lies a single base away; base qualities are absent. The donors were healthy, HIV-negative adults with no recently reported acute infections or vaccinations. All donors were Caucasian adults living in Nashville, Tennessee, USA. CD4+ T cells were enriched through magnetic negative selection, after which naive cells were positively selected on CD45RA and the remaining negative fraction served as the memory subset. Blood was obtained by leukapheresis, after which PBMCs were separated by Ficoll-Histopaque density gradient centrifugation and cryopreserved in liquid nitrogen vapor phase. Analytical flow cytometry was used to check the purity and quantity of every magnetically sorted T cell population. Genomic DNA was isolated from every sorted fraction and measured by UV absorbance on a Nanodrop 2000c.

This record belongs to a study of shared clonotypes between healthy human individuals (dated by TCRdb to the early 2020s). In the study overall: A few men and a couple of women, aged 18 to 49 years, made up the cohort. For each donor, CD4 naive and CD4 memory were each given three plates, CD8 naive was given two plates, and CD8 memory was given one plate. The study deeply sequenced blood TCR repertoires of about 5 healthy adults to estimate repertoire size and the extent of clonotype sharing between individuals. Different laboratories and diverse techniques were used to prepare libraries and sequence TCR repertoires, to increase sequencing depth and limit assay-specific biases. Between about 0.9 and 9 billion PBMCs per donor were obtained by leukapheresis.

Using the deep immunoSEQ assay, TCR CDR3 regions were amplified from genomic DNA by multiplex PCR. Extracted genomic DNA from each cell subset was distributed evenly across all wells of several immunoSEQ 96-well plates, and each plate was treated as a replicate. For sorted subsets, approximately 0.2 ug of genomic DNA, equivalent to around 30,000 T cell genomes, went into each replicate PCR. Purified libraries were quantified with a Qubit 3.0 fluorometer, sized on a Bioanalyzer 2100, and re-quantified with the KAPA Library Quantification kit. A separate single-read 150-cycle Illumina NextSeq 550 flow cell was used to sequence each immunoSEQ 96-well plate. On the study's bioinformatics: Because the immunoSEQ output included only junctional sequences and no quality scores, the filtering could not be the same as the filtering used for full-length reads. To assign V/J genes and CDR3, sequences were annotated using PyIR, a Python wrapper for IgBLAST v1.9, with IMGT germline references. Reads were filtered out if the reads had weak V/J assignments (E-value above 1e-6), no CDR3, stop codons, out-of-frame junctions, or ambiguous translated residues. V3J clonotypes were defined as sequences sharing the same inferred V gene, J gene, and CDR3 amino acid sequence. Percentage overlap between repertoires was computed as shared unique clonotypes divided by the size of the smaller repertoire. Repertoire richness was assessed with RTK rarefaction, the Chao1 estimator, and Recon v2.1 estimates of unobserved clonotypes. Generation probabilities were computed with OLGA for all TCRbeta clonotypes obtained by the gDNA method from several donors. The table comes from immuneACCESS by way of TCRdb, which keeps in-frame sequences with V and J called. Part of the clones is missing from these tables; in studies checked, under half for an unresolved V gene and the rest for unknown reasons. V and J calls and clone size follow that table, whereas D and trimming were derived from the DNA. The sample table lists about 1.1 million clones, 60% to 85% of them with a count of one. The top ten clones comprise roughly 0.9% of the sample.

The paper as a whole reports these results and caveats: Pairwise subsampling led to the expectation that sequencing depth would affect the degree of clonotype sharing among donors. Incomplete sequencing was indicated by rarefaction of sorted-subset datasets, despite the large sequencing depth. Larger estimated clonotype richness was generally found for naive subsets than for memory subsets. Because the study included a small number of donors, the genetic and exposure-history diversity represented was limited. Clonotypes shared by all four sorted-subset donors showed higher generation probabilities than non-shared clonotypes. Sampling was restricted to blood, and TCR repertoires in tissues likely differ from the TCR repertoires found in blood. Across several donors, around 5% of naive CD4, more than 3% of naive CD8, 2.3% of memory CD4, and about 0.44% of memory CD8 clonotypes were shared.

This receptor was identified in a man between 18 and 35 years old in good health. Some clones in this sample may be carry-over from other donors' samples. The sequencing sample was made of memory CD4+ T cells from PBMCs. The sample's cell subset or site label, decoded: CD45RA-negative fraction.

The nucleotide sequence is TGTGCCAGCAGTGAATATGAAAAACTGTTTTTT. Its protein is CASSEYEKLFF. The V and J segments used are TRBV2 and TRBJ1-4, with the identity of the D gene unclear. Based on the germline V gene, the CDR1 and CDR2 sequences are SNHLY and FYNNEI. Taken from cysteine to phenylalanine, the CDR3 has 11 residues. Here the CDR3 DNA is all that survives: 33 bases in frame from base 1. V loses 2 bases of germline sequence and J loses 6 bases, and the interval between the two ends is 1 base.